This TCR beta chain is from a study of cytomegalovirus exposure and HLA in healthy donors. The V end was cut by 0 bases, the J end by 3 bases, with 14 bases between. Per germline, CDR1 LNHDA and CDR2 SQIVND (reference sequence). The CDR3 length is 16 residues. Primers included in the PCR were 60 Vbeta and 13 Jbeta primers. Source study methods: Later, 80 million or so unique TCR beta chains were counted in an analysis, and approximately 10 million of them were shared. Libraries were prepared by immunoSEQ multiplex PCR; TCRdb keeps only in-frame clonotypes and omits some of them. That table furnishes V, J and clone size, whereas the DNA furnished D and trimming. The data show over 80,000 clones, with 82% seen just once and approximately 3.9% held by the top ten.

Input material: PBMCs. The source of this sequence is a man aged 50 to 60 in good health and CMV-seronegative. The chain joins TRBV19 to TRBJ1-1; D gene unclear. The CDR3 reads CASSIDNGGAYTEAFF. The CDR3, as DNA: TGTGCCAGTAGTATAGATAATGGAGGCGCGTACACTGAAGCTTTCTTT.